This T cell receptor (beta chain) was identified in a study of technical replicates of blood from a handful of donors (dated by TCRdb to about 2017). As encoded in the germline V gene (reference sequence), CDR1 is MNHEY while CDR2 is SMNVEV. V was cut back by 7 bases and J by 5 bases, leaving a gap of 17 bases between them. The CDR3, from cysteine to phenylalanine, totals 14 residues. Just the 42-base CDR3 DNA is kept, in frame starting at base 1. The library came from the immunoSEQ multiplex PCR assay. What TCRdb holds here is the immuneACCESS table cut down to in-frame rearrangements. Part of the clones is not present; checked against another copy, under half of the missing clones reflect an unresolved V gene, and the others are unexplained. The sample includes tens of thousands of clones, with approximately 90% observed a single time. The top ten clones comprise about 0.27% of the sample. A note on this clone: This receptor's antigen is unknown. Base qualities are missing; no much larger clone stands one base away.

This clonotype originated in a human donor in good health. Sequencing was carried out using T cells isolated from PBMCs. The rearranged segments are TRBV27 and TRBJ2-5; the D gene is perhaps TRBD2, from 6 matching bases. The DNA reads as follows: TGTGCCAGCACCTCCCCCTCGGCGGGGGAGACCCAGTACTTC. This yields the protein CASTSPSAGETQYF.